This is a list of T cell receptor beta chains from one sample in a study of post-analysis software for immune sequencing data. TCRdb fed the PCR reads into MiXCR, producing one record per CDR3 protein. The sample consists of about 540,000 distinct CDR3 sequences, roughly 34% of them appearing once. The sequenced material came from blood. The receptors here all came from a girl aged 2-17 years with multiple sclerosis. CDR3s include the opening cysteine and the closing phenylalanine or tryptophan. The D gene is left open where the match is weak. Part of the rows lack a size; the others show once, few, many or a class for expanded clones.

CDR3 protein: CSAGGGQGLLNTEAFF
CDR3 DNA: TGCAGTGCTGGTGGGGGACAGGGGTTGCTGAACACTGAAGCTTTCTTT
CDR3 length: 16
V gene: TRBV20-1
clone size: few
J gene: TRBJ1-1
D gene: TRBD1

CDR3 protein: CASSEDLRGTQYF
CDR3 DNA: TGTGCCAGCAGTGAGGATCTCAGGGGGACCCAGTACTTC
CDR3 length: 13
V gene: TRBV6-4
clone size: many
J gene: TRBJ2-5
D gene: -

CDR3 protein: CSVEELLANYGYTF
CDR3 DNA: TGCAGCGTTGAAGAGTTACTAGCTAACTATGGCTACACCTTC
CDR3 length: 14
V gene: TRBV29-1
clone size: few
J gene: TRBJ1-2
D gene: -

CDR3 protein: CANSLLPGAYEQYF
CDR3 DNA: TGTGCCAACAGCTTATTGCCGGGGGCCTACGAGCAGTACTTC
CDR3 length: 14
V gene: TRBV7-2
clone size: -
J gene: TRBJ2-7
D gene: -

CDR3 protein: CASTVLAGAETQYF
CDR3 DNA: TGTGCCAGCACTGTCCTAGCGGGCGCGGAGACCCAGTACTTC
CDR3 length: 14
V gene: TRBV12-3/TRBV12-4
clone size: few
J gene: TRBJ2-5
D gene: TRBD2

CDR3 protein: CASGRDLSKNIQYF
CDR3 DNA: TGTGCCAGCGGGAGGGACCTATCCAAAAACATTCAGTACTTC
CDR3 length: 14
V gene: TRBV9
clone size: -
J gene: TRBJ2-4
D gene: TRBD2

CDR3 protein: CASSLSLYPHGYTF
CDR3 DNA: TGTGCCAGCAGCTTATCCCTGTATCCTCATGGCTACACCTTC
CDR3 length: 14
V gene: TRBV7-9
clone size: -
J gene: TRBJ1-2
D gene: -

CDR3 protein: CASSRYGNGLNEQYF
CDR3 DNA: TGTGCCAGCAGCCGGTACGGGAACGGCCTTAACGAGCAGTACTTC
CDR3 length: 15
V gene: TRBV7-3
clone size: -
J gene: TRBJ2-7
D gene: -

CDR3 protein: CANRGQGDIAKNIQYF
CDR3 DNA: TGTGCCAACCGTGGTCAGGGGGATATAGCCAAAAACATTCAGTACTTC
CDR3 length: 16
V gene: TRBV10-3
clone size: -
J gene: TRBJ2-4
D gene: TRBD1

CDR3 protein: CASSADKVTSNEQFF
CDR3 DNA: TGTGCCAGCAGCGCGGACAAGGTCACTAGCAATGAGCAGTTCTTC
CDR3 length: 15
V gene: TRBV11-2
clone size: few
J gene: TRBJ2-1
D gene: -

CDR3 protein: CASSLVGGSYGYTF
CDR3 DNA: TGTGCCAGCAGCTTAGTCGGGGGCTCCTATGGCTACACCTTC
CDR3 length: 14
V gene: TRBV7-8
clone size: few
J gene: TRBJ1-2
D gene: -

CDR3 protein: CATSEGTQETQYF
CDR3 DNA: TGTGCCACCAGCGAGGGGACTCAAGAGACCCAGTACTTC
CDR3 length: 13
V gene: TRBV15
clone size: few
J gene: TRBJ2-5
D gene: -

CDR3 protein: CASSGVVLSSYNEQFF
CDR3 DNA: TGTGCCAGCAGTGGTGTGGTGTTGAGCTCCTACAATGAGCAGTTCTTC
CDR3 length: 16
V gene: TRBV6-1
clone size: -
J gene: TRBJ2-1
D gene: -

CDR3 protein: CASSSRSPSDTQYF
CDR3 DNA: TGTGCCAGCAGCTCCCGAAGCCCTTCGGATACGCAGTATTTT
CDR3 length: 14
V gene: TRBV11-2
clone size: -
J gene: TRBJ2-3
D gene: -

CDR3 protein: CSAAPGTSALSSPDTQYF
CDR3 DNA: TGCAGCGCCGCCCCCGGGACTAGCGCCCTATCTAGCCCAGATACGCAGTATTTT
CDR3 length: 18
V gene: TRBV29-1
clone size: -
J gene: TRBJ2-3
D gene: TRBD2

CDR3 protein: CASSQSGDTQYF
CDR3 DNA: TGTGCCAGCAGCCAAAGCGGAGATACGCAGTATTTT
CDR3 length: 12
V gene: TRBV3-1
clone size: many
J gene: TRBJ2-3
D gene: -

CDR3 protein: CASSLGTGGLQETQYF
CDR3 DNA: TGTGCCAGCAGCTTAGGTACGGGGGGACTTCAAGAGACCCAGTACTTC
CDR3 length: 16
V gene: TRBV7-8
clone size: -
J gene: TRBJ2-5
D gene: TRBD2

CDR3 protein: CASSVVHDGYTF
CDR3 DNA: TGTGCCAGCAGCGTAGTCCACGATGGCTACACCTTC
CDR3 length: 12
V gene: TRBV9
clone size: once
J gene: TRBJ1-2
D gene: -

CDR3 protein: CASRPTGTGTYNEQFF
CDR3 DNA: TGTGCCAGCAGACCAACCGGGACAGGGACCTACAATGAGCAGTTCTTC
CDR3 length: 16
V gene: TRBV6-5
clone size: -
J gene: TRBJ2-1
D gene: TRBD1

CDR3 protein: CASSLEGGRSPLHF
CDR3 DNA: TGTGCCAGCAGCCTCGAGGGGGGAAGGTCACCCCTCCACTTT
CDR3 length: 14
V gene: TRBV7-3
clone size: -
J gene: TRBJ1-6
D gene: -

CDR3 protein: CASSLARFLVWQYGYTF
CDR3 DNA: TGTGCCAGCAGCTTAGCCAGGTTTCTAGTTTGGCAATATGGCTACACCTTC
CDR3 length: 17
V gene: TRBV7-8
clone size: once
J gene: TRBJ1-2
D gene: -

CDR3 protein: CASSRRPSTNEKLFF
CDR3 DNA: TGTGCCAGCAGCCGCCGGCCATCAACTAATGAAAAACTGTTTTTT
CDR3 length: 15
V gene: TRBV7-2
clone size: -
J gene: TRBJ1-4
D gene: -

CDR3 protein: CAISELGRSTYNEQFF
CDR3 DNA: TGTGCCATCAGTGAGTTAGGGCGGTCCACCTACAATGAGCAGTTCTTC
CDR3 length: 16
V gene: TRBV10-3
clone size: -
J gene: TRBJ2-1
D gene: -

CDR3 protein: CASSVGQTQYF
CDR3 DNA: TGTGCCAGCAGCGTAGGACAAACCCAGTACTTC
CDR3 length: 11
V gene: TRBV9
clone size: few
J gene: TRBJ2-5
D gene: -

CDR3 protein: CSARDVELLAGVYNEQFF
CDR3 DNA: TGCAGTGCTAGAGATGTGGAACTCCTAGCGGGGGTCTACAATGAGCAGTTCTTC
CDR3 length: 18
V gene: TRBV20-1
clone size: many
J gene: TRBJ2-1
D gene: TRBD2

CDR3 protein: CASSPPGGGFTDTQYF
CDR3 DNA: TGTGCCAGCAGCCCGCCCGGGGGGGGCTTCACAGATACGCAGTATTTT
CDR3 length: 16
V gene: TRBV7-9
clone size: -
J gene: TRBJ2-3
D gene: TRBD2

CDR3 protein: CAIRTGQGAYEQYF
CDR3 DNA: TGTGCCATCAGGACGGGACAGGGGGCCTACGAGCAGTACTTC
CDR3 length: 14
V gene: TRBV10-3
clone size: many
J gene: TRBJ2-7
D gene: TRBD1

CDR3 protein: CATVWGTNTEAFF
CDR3 DNA: TGTGCCACTGTATGGGGAACGAACACTGAAGCTTTCTTT
CDR3 length: 13
V gene: TRBV10-3
clone size: -
J gene: TRBJ1-1
D gene: -

CDR3 protein: CASSLGLVENIQYF
CDR3 DNA: TGCGCCAGCAGCTTGGGCTTGGTAGAAAACATTCAGTACTTC
CDR3 length: 14
V gene: TRBV5-1
clone size: -
J gene: TRBJ2-4
D gene: -

CDR3 protein: CASSPRRMRETQYF
CDR3 DNA: TGTGCCAGCAGCCCCCGTCGGATGAGGGAGACCCAGTACTTC
CDR3 length: 14
V gene: TRBV11-2
clone size: -
J gene: TRBJ2-5
D gene: -

CDR3 protein: CSASGTGAVSGANVLTF
CDR3 DNA: TGCAGTGCTTCGGGGACAGGGGCCGTCTCTGGGGCCAACGTCCTGACTTTC
CDR3 length: 17
V gene: TRBV20-1
clone size: -
J gene: TRBJ2-6
D gene: TRBD1

CDR3 protein: CASSAEGETQYF
CDR3 DNA: TGTGCCAGCAGCGCTGAGGGCGAGACCCAGTACTTC
CDR3 length: 12
V gene: TRBV7-9
clone size: many
J gene: TRBJ2-5
D gene: -

CDR3 protein: CASSLVGQTDTQYF
CDR3 DNA: TGTGCCAGCAGCCTAGTGGGTCAGACAGATACGCAGTATTTT
CDR3 length: 14
V gene: TRBV5-6
clone size: few
J gene: TRBJ2-3
D gene: -

CDR3 protein: CASSLVVAGGPIQTQYF
CDR3 DNA: TGCGCCAGCAGCTTGGTGGTAGCGGGGGGTCCCATTCAGACCCAGTACTTC
CDR3 length: 17
V gene: TRBV5-1
clone size: once
J gene: TRBJ2-5
D gene: TRBD2

CDR3 protein: CASSFRGLAGGANTGELFF
CDR3 DNA: TGCGCCAGCAGCTTCAGGGGCCTAGCGGGGGGCGCGAACACCGGGGAGCTGTTTTTT
CDR3 length: 19
V gene: TRBV5-1
clone size: -
J gene: TRBJ2-2
D gene: TRBD2

CDR3 protein: CASSPQDWTQYF
CDR3 DNA: TGTGCCAGCAGCCCCCAGGACTGGACGCAGTATTTT
CDR3 length: 12
V gene: TRBV7-2
clone size: few
J gene: TRBJ2-3
D gene: -

CDR3 protein: CSDLKGETQYF
CDR3 DNA: TGCAGCGACCTAAAGGGGGAGACCCAGTACTTC
CDR3 length: 11
V gene: TRBV29-1
clone size: -
J gene: TRBJ2-5
D gene: -

CDR3 protein: CASSVPGQGYHEQYF
CDR3 DNA: TGTGCCAGCAGCGTACCGGGACAGGGATATCACGAGCAGTACTTC
CDR3 length: 15
V gene: TRBV5-6
clone size: -
J gene: TRBJ2-7
D gene: TRBD1

CDR3 protein: CASSQGYTEAFF
CDR3 DNA: TGTGCCAGCTCTCAGGGCTACACTGAAGCTTTCTTT
CDR3 length: 12
V gene: TRBV12-3/TRBV12-4
clone size: -
J gene: TRBJ1-1
D gene: -

CDR3 protein: CASSEETKGERGTEAFF
CDR3 DNA: TGCGCCAGCAGTGAAGAGACAAAAGGGGAACGGGGCACTGAAGCTTTCTTT
CDR3 length: 17
V gene: TRBV25-1
clone size: -
J gene: TRBJ1-1
D gene: -

CDR3 protein: CASSLRGADGLETQYF
CDR3 DNA: TGCGCCAGCAGCTTGAGAGGAGCTGATGGTTTGGAGACCCAGTACTTC
CDR3 length: 16
V gene: TRBV5-1
clone size: -
J gene: TRBJ2-5
D gene: -

CDR3 protein: CASSLAGLANEQFF
CDR3 DNA: TGCGCCAGCAGCTTGGCCGGACTAGCGAATGAGCAGTTCTTC
CDR3 length: 14
V gene: TRBV5-1
clone size: -
J gene: TRBJ2-1
D gene: TRBD2

CDR3 protein: CANSQDGGAYNEQFF
CDR3 DNA: TGTGCCAACAGCCAAGATGGTGGAGCCTACAATGAGCAGTTCTTC
CDR3 length: 15
V gene: TRBV3-1
clone size: once
J gene: TRBJ2-1
D gene: -

CDR3 protein: CASSGAGANVRTF
CDR3 DNA: TGTGCCAGCAGTGGAGCTGGGGCCAACGTCCGGACTTTC
CDR3 length: 13
V gene: TRBV12-3/TRBV12-4
clone size: -
J gene: TRBJ2-6
D gene: -

CDR3 protein: CASSLAGRSNSPLHF
CDR3 DNA: TGTGCCAGCAGTTTAGCGGGACGGTCCAATTCACCCCTCCACTTT
CDR3 length: 15
V gene: TRBV12-3/TRBV12-4
clone size: few
J gene: TRBJ1-6
D gene: -

CDR3 protein: CASSVGMGGETQYF
CDR3 DNA: TGTGCCAGCAGCGTAGGTATGGGGGGAGAGACCCAGTACTTC
CDR3 length: 14
V gene: TRBV9
clone size: -
J gene: TRBJ2-5
D gene: -